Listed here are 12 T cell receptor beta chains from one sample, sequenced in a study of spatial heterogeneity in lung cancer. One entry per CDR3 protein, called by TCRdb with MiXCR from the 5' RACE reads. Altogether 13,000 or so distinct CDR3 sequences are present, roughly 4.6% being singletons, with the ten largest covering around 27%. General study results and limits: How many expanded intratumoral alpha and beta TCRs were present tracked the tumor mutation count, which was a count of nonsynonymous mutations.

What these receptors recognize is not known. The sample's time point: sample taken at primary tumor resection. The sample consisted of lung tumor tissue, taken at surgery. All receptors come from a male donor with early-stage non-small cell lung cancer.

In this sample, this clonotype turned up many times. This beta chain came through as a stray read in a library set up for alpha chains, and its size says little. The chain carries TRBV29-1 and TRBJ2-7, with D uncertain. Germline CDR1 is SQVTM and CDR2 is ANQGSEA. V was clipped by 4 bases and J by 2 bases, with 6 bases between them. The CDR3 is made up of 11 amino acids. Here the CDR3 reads CSVARAYEQYF. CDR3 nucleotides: TGCAGCGTTGCCCGTGCCTACGAGCAGTACTTC.

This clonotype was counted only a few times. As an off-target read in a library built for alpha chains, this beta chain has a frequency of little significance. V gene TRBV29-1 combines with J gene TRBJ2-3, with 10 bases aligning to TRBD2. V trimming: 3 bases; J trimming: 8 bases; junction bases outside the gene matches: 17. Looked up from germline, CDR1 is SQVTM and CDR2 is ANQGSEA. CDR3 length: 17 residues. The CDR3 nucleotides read TGCAGCGTTGAGGGGGGGACTAGCGAGGGATCGGCCCCTACGCAGTATTTT. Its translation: CSVEGGTSEGSAPTQYF.

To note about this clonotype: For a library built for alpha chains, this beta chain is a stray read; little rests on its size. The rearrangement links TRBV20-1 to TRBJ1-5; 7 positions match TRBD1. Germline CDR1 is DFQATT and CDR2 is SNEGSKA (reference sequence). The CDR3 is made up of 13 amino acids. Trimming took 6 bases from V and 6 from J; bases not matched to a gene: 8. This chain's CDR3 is CSATTGLGQPQHF. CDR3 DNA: TGCAGTGCCACGACAGGGCTGGGTCAGCCCCAGCATTTT.

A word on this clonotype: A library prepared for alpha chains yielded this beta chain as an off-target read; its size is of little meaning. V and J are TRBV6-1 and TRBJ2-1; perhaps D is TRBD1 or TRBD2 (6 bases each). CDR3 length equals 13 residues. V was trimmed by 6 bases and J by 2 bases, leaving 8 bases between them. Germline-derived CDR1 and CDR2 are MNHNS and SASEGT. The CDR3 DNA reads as TGTGCCAGCAGGGAGGGGGCCTACAATGAGCAGTTCTTC. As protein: CASREGAYNEQFF.

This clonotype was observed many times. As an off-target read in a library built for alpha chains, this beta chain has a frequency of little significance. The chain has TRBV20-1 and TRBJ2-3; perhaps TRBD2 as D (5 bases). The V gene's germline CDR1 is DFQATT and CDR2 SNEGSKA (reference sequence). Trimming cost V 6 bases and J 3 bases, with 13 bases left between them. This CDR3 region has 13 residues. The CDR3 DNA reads TGCAGTGCCGGGGTAGGCGGAACAGATACGCAGTATTTT. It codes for CSAGVGGTDTQYF.

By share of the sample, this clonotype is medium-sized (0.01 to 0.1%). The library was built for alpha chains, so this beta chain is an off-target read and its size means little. The CDR3 region has the DNA TGTGCCAGCTCTACAGGGTCTGGAAACACCATATATTTT. It yields the protein CASSTGSGNTIYF. The rearrangement joins TRBV18 to TRBJ1-3; possible D gene TRBD1, 6 bases. V shed 6 bases and J shed 1 base, with 7 bases lying between them. The CDR3 is made up of 13 amino acids. The germline CDR1 and CDR2 sequences are KGHSH and LQKENI.

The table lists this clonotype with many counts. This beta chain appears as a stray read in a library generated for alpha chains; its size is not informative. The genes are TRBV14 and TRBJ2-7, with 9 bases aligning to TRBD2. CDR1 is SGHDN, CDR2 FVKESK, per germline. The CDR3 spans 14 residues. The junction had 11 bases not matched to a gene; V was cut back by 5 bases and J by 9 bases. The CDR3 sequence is CASSGGSGGRSQYF. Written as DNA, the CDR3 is TGTGCCAGCAGCGGGGGTAGCGGGGGCCGTTCGCAGTACTTC.

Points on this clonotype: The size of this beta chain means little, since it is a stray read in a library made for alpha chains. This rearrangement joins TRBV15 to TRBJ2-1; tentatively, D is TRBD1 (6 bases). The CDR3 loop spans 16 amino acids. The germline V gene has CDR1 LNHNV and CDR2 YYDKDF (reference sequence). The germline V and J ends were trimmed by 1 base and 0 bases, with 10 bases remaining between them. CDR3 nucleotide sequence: TGTGCCACCAGCAGAGTCCACAGGGTCTCCTACAATGAGCAGTTCTTC. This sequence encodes CATSRVHRVSYNEQFF.

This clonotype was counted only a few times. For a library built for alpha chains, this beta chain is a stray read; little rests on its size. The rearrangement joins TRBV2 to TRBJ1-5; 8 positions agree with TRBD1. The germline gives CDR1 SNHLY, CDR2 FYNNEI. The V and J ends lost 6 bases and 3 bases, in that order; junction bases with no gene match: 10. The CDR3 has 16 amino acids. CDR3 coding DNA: TGTGCCAGCAGCAATACCGGGACAGGTATCAATCAGCCCCAGCATTTT. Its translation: CASSNTGTGINQPQHF.

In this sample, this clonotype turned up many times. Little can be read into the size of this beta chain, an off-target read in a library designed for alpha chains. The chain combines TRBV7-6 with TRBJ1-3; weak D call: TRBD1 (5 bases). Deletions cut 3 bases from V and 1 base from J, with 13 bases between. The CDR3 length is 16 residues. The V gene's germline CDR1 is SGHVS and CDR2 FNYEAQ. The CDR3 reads CASSLRQGWSGNTIYF. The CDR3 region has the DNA TGTGCCAGCAGCTTGAGGCAGGGCTGGTCTGGAAACACCATATATTTT.

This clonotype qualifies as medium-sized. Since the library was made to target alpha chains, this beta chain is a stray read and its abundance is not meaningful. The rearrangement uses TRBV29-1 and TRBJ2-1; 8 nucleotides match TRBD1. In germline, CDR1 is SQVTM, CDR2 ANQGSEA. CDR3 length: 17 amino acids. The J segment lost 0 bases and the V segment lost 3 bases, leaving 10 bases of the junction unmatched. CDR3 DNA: TGCAGCGTTGAGGGTCAGGGGGCAAGCGGCTCCTACAATGAGCAGTTCTTC. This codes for CSVEGQGASGSYNEQFF.

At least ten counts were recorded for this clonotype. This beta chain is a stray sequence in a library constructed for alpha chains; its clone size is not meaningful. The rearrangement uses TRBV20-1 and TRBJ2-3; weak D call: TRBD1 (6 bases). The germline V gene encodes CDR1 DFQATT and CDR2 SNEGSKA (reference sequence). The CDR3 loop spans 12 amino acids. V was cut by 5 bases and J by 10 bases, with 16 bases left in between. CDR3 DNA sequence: TGCAGTGCTTGTCCGGGACATGTAGCGCAGTATTTT. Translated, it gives CSACPGHVAQYF.